These 14 T cell receptor beta chains came from one sample sequenced in a study of T cell responses to AZD1222 COVID-19 vaccine. The assay was immunoSEQ multiplex PCR, and TCRdb's table has in-frame clones only and misses some. The table lists some 50,000 clones, about nine tenths of them singletons, with about 5% in the top ten. This material consisted of peripheral blood, taken 28 days after the second AZD1222 dose. Every receptor here comes from an adult who received the AZD1222 COVID-19 vaccine.

This chain connects TRBV6-5 to TRBJ2-2; a possible D gene is TRBD2 (6 bases). This CDR3 comprises 13 residues. Per germline, CDR1 MNHEY and CDR2 SVGAGI. V was shortened by 11 bases and J by 3 bases, with 13 bases between the two germline ends. CDR3 protein: CAGRRDDTGELFF. The CDR3 nucleotides are TGTGCCGGGAGGAGGGATGACACCGGGGAGCTGTTTTTT.

The chain has TRBV19 and TRBJ2-1; TRBD1 aligns across 11 bases. V lost 3 bases and J lost 8; bases outside the gene matches: 0. The germline V gene has CDR1 LNHDA and CDR2 SQIVND (reference sequence). The CDR3 loop spans 13 amino acids. CDR3 bases: TGTGCCAGTAGTATGGACAGGGGGCATGAGCAGTTCTTC. It translates to CASSMDRGHEQFF.

Here the CDR3 reads CASSPESAEQYF. In nucleotides, the CDR3 is TGTGCCAGCAGCCCGGAATCCGCCGAGCAGTACTTC. The chain employs TRBV7-9 and TRBJ2-7; D unresolved. The V end lost 5 bases, the J end lost 6 bases, and 11 bases lay between the germline ends. This CDR3 has 12 residues. Germline V gene sequence: CDR1 SEHNR, CDR2 FQNEAQ (reference sequence).

The V gene is TRBV29-1, the J gene TRBJ1-1; the match to TRBD1 covers 8 bases. Germline V gene lookup returns CDR1 SQVTM and CDR2 ANQGSEA. The V segment lost 6 bases and the J segment 6 bases; nucleotides outside the gene matches: 3. The CDR3 has 11 amino acids. The CDR3, as DNA: TGCAGCGTCAGACAGGGGTCTGAAGCTTTCTTT. This encodes CSVRQGSEAFF.

The chain joins TRBV7-9 to TRBJ2-2, with D perhaps being TRBD1 or TRBD2 (6 bases each). Germline-derived CDR1 and CDR2 are SEHNR and FQNEAQ (reference sequence). The length of the CDR3 is 14 residues. V was trimmed by 4 bases and J by 15 bases, leaving 21 bases between them. The CDR3 region is CASSYEGGWKRVFF. CDR3 sequence (DNA): TGTGCCAGCAGCTACGAGGGGGGCTGGAAGCGGGTGTTTTTT.

This clone was picked up one time. This chain joins TRBV28 and TRBJ1-6, with no clear D. Trimming left V 6 bases short and J 10 bases short, with 22 bases between. Germline-derived CDR1 and CDR2 are MDHEN and SYDVKM. The CDR3 is made up of 16 amino acids. The CDR3 here is CASSLGNKRGLSPLHF. Written as DNA, the CDR3 is TGTGCCAGCAGCCTGGGGAACAAGCGAGGGTTATCACCCCTCCACTTT.

The CDR3 spells CASSRTGDTEAFF. CDR3 nucleotide sequence: TGTGCCAGCAGCCGTACAGGGGACACTGAAGCTTTCTTT. This rearrangement joins TRBV7-9 to TRBJ1-1, with 7 bases aligning to TRBD1. With 5 bases clipped from V and 3 bases from J, the junction kept 3 bases outside the gene matches. This CDR3 is 13 amino acids long. Germline V gene sequence: CDR1 SEHNR, CDR2 FQNEAQ (reference sequence).

Only a few counts were recorded for this clone. The chain employs TRBV7-2 and TRBJ2-7; D could derive from TRBD1 or TRBD2 (5 bases each). The V end was cut by 5 bases, the J end by 7 bases, with 18 bases between. The germline CDR1 and CDR2 sequences are SGHTA and FQGNSA. The CDR3 length is 14 residues. CDR3 coding DNA: TGTGCCAGCAGCCTGCTCTCCGGGGCCAAGGAGCAGTACTTC. As protein: CASSLLSGAKEQYF. Combining the CDR3 with reference TRBV7-2 and TRBJ2-7 gives the whole variable domain GAGVSQSPSNKVTEKGKDVELRCDPISGHTALYWYRQSLGQGLEFLIYFQGNSAPDKSGLPSDRFSAERTGGSVSTLTIQRTQQEDSAVYLCASSLLSGAKEQYFGPGTRLTVT.

This clone was observed once. The V gene is TRBV19, the J gene TRBJ2-3; D is possibly TRBD2 (5 bases). Trimming took off 6 bases at V and 6 bases at J, with 16 bases between the two ends. The CDR3 spans 14 residues. The V gene's germline CDR1 is LNHDA and CDR2 SQIVND (reference sequence). CDR3: CASRTRGLSDTQYF. CDR3 in DNA: TGTGCCAGTAGAACTCGTGGACTGAGCGATACGCAGTATTTT.

The chain uses TRBV6-2 or TRBV6-3 and TRBJ2-7; the match to TRBD2 covers 11 bases. The ends lost 2 bases at V and 4 bases at J; junction bases unmatched: 7. The CDR3 is 16 residues long. Germline CDR1 reads MNHEY; CDR2 reads SVGEGT. CDR3 nucleotides: TGTGCCAGCAGTTACCACACTAGCGGGAGACTTTACGAGCAGTACTTC. This translates into CASSYHTSGRLYEQYF.

The chain uses TRBV28 and TRBJ1-5, with 8 bases lining up with TRBD1. V lost 6 bases to trimming and J lost 3 bases; unmatched junction nucleotides: 7. The CDR3 consists of 15 residues. Per the germline V gene, CDR1 is MDHEN and CDR2 is SYDVKM. CDR3 coding DNA: TGTGCCAGCAGACCGAGACAGGGGCCCAATCAGCCCCAGCATTTT. It yields the protein CASRPRQGPNQPQHF.

This chain joins TRBV7-2 and TRBJ2-3; D is undetermined. Germline CDR1 reads SGHTA; CDR2 reads FQGNSA. This CDR3 comprises 13 residues. V was cut by 6 bases and J by 0 bases, with 7 bases left in between. The CDR3 bases are TGTGCCAGCAGGATCACTAGCACAGATACGCAGTATTTT. As protein: CASRITSTDTQYF.

This clone was detected once. The chain is built from TRBV10-1 and TRBJ2-2, with TRBD2 matching over 12 bases. This CDR3 has 17 amino acids. Germline lookup yields CDR1 WNHNN and CDR2 SYGVQD (reference sequence). The junction had 4 bases not matched to a gene; V was cut back by 4 bases and J by 1 base. CDR3 coding DNA: TGCGCCAGCAGTGCTAGCGGGAGGGCCGGGAACACCGGGGAGCTGTTTTTT. This gives the protein CASSASGRAGNTGELFF.

The CDR3 is CASSPTGLDYGYTF. CDR3 bases: TGTGCCAGCTCACCCACCGGGTTGGACTATGGCTACACCTTC. This rearrangement joins TRBV18 to TRBJ1-2; D call uncertain. The germline CDR1 and CDR2 sequences are KGHSH and LQKENI. V dropped 3 bases and J dropped 3 bases, with 11 bases sitting between them. This CDR3 spans 14 amino acids. Full variable domain (outside the CDR3, taken from reference TRBV18 and TRBJ1-2): NAGVMQNPRHLVRRRGQEARLRCSPMKGHSHVYWYRQLPEEGLKFMVYLQKENIIDESGMPKERFSAEFPKEGPSILRIQQVVRGDSAAYFCASSPTGLDYGYTFGSGTRLTVV.